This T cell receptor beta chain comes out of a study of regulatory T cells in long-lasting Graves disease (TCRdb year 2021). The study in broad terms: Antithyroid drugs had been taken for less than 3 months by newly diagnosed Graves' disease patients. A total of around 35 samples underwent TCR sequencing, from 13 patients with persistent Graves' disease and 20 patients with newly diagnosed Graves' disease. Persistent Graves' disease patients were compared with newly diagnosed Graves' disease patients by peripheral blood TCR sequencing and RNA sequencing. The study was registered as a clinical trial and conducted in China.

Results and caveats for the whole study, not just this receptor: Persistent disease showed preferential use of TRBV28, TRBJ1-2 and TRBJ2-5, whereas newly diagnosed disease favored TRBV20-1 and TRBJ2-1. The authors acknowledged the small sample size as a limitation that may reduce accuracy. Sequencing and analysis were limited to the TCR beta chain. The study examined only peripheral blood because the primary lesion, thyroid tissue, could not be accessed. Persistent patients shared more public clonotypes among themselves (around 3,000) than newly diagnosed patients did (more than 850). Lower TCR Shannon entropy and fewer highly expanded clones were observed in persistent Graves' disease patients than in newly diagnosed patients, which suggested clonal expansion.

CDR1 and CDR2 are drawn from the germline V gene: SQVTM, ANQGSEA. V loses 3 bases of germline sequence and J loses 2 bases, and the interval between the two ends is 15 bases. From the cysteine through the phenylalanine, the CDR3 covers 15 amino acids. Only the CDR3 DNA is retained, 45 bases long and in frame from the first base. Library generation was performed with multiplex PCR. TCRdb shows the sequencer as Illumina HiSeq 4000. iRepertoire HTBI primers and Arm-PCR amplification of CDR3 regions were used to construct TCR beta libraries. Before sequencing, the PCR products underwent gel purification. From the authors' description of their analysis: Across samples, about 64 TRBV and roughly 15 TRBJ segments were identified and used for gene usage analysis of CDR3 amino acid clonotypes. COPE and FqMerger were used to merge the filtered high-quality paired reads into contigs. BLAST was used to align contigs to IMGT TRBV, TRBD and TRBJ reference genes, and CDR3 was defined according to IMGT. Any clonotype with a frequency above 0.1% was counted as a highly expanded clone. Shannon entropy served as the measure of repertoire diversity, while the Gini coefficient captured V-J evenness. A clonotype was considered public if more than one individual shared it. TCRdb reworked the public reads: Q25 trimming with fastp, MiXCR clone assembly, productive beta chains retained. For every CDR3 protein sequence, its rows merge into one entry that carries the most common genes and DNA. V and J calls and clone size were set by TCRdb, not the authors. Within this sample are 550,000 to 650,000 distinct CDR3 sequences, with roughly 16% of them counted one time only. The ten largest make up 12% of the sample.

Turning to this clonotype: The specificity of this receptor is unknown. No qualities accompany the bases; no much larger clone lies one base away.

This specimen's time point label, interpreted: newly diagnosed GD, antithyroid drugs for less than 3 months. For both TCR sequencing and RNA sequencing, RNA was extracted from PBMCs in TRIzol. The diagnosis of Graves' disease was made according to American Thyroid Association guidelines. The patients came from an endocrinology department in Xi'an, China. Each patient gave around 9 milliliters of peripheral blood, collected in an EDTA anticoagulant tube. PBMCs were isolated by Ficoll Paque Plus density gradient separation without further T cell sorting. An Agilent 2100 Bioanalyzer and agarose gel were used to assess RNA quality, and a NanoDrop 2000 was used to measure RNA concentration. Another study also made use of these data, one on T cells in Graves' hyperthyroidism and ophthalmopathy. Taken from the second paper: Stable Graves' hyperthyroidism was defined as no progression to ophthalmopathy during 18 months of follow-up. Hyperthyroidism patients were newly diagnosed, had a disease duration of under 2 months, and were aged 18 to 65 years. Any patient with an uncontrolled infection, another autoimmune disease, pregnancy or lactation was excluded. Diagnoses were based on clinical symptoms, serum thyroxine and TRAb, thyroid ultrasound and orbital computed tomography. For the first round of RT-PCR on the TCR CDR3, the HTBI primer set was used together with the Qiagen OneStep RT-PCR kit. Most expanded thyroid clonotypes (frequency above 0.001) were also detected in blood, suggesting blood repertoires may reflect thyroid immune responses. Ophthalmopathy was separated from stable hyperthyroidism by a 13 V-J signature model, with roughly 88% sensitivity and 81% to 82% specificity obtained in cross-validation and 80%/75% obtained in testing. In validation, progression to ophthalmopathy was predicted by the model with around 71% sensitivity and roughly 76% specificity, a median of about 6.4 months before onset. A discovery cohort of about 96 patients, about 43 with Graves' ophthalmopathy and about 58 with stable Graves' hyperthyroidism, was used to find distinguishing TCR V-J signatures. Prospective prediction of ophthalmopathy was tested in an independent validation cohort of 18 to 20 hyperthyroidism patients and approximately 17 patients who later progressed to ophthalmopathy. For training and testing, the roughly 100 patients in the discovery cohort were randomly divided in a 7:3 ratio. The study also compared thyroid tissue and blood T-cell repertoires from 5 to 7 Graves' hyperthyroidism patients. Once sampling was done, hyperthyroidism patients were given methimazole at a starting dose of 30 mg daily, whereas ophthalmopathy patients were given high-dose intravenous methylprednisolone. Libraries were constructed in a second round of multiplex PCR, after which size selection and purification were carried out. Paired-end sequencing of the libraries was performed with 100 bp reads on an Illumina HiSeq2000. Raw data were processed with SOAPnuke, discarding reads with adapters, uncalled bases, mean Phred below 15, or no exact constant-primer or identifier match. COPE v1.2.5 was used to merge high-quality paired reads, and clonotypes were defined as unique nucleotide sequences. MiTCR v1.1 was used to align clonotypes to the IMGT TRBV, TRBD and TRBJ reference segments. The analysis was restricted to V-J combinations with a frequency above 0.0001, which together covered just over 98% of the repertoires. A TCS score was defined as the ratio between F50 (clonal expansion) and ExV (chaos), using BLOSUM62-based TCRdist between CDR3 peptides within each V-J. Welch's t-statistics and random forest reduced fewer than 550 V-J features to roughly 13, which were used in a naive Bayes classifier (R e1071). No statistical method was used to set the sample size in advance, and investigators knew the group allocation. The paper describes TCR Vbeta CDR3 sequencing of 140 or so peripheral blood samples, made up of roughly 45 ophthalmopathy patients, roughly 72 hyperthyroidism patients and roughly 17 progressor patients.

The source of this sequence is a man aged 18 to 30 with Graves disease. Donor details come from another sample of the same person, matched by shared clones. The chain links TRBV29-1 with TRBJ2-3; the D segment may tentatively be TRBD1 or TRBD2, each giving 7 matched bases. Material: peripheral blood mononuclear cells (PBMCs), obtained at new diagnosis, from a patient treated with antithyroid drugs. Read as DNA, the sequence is TGCAGCGTTGAGTGGGAGGGGGCAATCACAGATACGCAGTATTTT. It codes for CSVEWEGAITDTQYF.